The clone carrying this T cell receptor beta chain was found a few times. The CDR3 contains 14 residues. Losses at the gene ends were 5 bases for V and 4 bases for J; bases not matched to a gene: 3. Germline lookup yields CDR1 SGHAT and CDR2 FQDESV (reference sequence). These data originate in a study of T cell repertoires in cytomegalovirus infection. TCRdb fed the reads into MiXCR, producing one record per CDR3 protein. There are more than 150,000 distinct CDR3 sequences in the sample; roughly a fifth occur only once, and about 3% lies in the top ten. The chain links TRBV11-1 to TRBJ2-2; 8 bases align to TRBD1. The TCR sequence derives from a human donor in good health (CMV status not recorded). Some clones in this sample may be carry-over from other donors' samples. Sequencing was done on a sample of PBMCs. CDR3 sequence reads: CASSRTGTTGELFF. The CDR3 bases are TGTGCCAGCAGCAGGACAGGGACCACCGGGGAGCTGTTTTTT.